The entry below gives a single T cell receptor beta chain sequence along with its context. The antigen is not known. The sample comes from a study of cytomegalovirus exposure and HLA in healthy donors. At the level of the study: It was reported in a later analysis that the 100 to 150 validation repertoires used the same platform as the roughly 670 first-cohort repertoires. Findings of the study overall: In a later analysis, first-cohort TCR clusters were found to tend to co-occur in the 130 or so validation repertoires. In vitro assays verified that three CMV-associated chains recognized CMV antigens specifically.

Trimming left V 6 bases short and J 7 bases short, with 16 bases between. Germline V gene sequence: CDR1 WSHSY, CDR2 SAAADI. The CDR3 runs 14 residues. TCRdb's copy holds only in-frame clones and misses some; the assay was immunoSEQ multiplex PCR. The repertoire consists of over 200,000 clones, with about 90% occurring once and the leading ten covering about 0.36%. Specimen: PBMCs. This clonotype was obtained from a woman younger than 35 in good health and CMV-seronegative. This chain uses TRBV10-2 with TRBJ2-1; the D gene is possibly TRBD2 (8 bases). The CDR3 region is CASRGQAGGNEQFF. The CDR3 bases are TGCGCCAGCAGAGGACAGGCGGGGGGAAATGAGCAGTTCTTC.